Listed below are T cell receptor beta chains from one sample, sequenced in a study of blood T cell repertoires in COVID-19. Sequenced by immunoSEQ multiplex PCR; TCRdb stores in-frame clones only, minus some. The table shows 250,000 or so clones, with about nine tenths occurring only once. Input material: peripheral blood. Source of these receptors: a woman aged 30 to 39 with active or convalescent COVID-19. CDR3s include the opening cysteine and the closing phenylalanine or tryptophan.

CDR3 protein,J gene,V gene
CASKDSGNSPLHF,TRBJ1-6,TRBV19
CASSLRGAHEQYF,TRBJ2-7,TRBV12-3/TRBV12-4
CASSLNRGQTEAFF,TRBJ1-1,TRBV6-6
CASSLDGSDQPQHF,TRBJ1-5,TRBV5-1
CASSYTGLNYGYTF,TRBJ1-2,TRBV7-9
CASSPVRETQYF,TRBJ2-5,TRBV7-2
CASSLKKGTGGVFDSYNSPLHF,TRBJ1-6,TRBV27
CASSPGVRVYGYTF,TRBJ1-2,TRBV28
CASSEAAGPLSNEQFF,TRBJ2-1,TRBV7-9
CASKSGATTYEQYF,TRBJ2-7,TRBV5-1
CSVPPLAGGPDTQYF,TRBJ2-3,TRBV29-1
CASSDLFEAFF,TRBJ1-1,TRBV12-3/TRBV12-4
CASSLGGAGANVLTF,TRBJ2-6,TRBV28
CASSFSASGTEAFF,TRBJ1-1,TRBV7-9
CASSTRTGDNEQFF,TRBJ2-1,TRBV5-4
CASSIGGQTNEKLFF,TRBJ1-4,TRBV19
CASSVTRAGGPDGTQYF,TRBJ2-5,TRBV5-1
CASSLGLAGGLTYEQYF,TRBJ2-7,TRBV28
CASRGANSGNTIYF,TRBJ1-3,TRBV28
CASPGTEAFF,TRBJ1-1,TRBV7-9
CASGRPGGEKLFF,TRBJ1-4,TRBV19
CASSIFPGQGQETQYF,TRBJ2-5,TRBV19
CASSLDHTSAGSYEQYF,TRBJ2-7,TRBV7-2
CAWSSGGKNGYTF,TRBJ1-2,TRBV30
CASSPAGGPVNNEQFF,TRBJ2-1,TRBV5-1
CASRRQFLGTDTQYF,TRBJ2-3,TRBV23-1
CASSYGTGAPPLHF,TRBJ1-6,TRBV6-2/TRBV6-3
CASSQGVSLGVYQETQYF,TRBJ2-5,TRBV4-1
CASSYSGITYEQYF,TRBJ2-7,TRBV6-2/TRBV6-3
CASSQWRGPGTDTQYF,TRBJ2-3,TRBV3-1/TRBV3-2
CAWSVGGLLQTIYF,TRBJ1-3,TRBV30
CASSRSGGLMGTEAFF,TRBJ1-1,TRBV7-8
CASSKGQVPYGYTF,TRBJ1-2,TRBV27
CASSSDRGNSPLHF,TRBJ1-6,TRBV7-3
CASSLDRSNYGYTF,TRBJ1-2,TRBV5-1
CASRRGRLTGELFF,TRBJ2-2,TRBV19
CASNPHASPKAFF,TRBJ1-1,TRBV19
CASSLVLAGGPNLYEQYF,TRBJ2-7,TRBV7-2
CASSVAGTLNYEQYF,TRBJ2-7,TRBV9
CATSDLGDRATTEAFF,TRBJ1-1,TRBV24-1
CASRREGGYNEQFF,TRBJ2-1,TRBV5-1
CASSVANGGAEKLFF,TRBJ1-4,TRBV9
CAISEGPGQDTQYF,TRBJ2-3,TRBV10-3
CASGSPPGRGYTF,TRBJ1-2,TRBV12-5
CASSLDTSDTEAFF,TRBJ1-1,TRBV18
CASSQAGTGGDTEAFF,TRBJ1-1,TRBV4-1
CAWSNAGGFATNEKLFF,TRBJ1-4,TRBV30
CASSQAQWQGMRANEQFF,TRBJ2-1,TRBV5-1
CAISELSDTQYF,TRBJ2-3,TRBV10-3
CASSGTGGARDF,TRBJ1-4,TRBV6-2/TRBV6-3
CASSREATNTEAFF,TRBJ1-1,TRBV4-2
CASSLDRTYEQYF,TRBJ2-7,TRBV5-4
CASSPGQDYGYTF,TRBJ1-2,TRBV18
CASSVQGQPQHF,TRBJ1-5,TRBV27